A single sample gave rise to the 22 T cell receptor beta chains below, sequenced in a study of blood T cell repertoires in COVID-19. The table came from immunoSEQ multiplex PCR; TCRdb's copy has only in-frame clones and leaves some out. The sample records some 95,000 clones, around 81% being singletons. The material sequenced was peripheral blood. The receptors were gathered from a man between 50 and 59 years old who had recovered from COVID-19.

The V call is TRBV5-3, the J call TRBJ1-3; TRBD1 is a possible D gene (5 bases). TRBV5-3 is flagged as an ORF with uncertain function. There are 15 residues in the CDR3. Trimming left V 0 bases short and J 4 bases short, with 11 bases between. The CDR3 protein is CARSLEGQGGNTIYF. CDR3 DNA: TGTGCCAGAAGCTTGGAGGGCCAGGGAGGAAACACCATATATTTT.

The chain is built from TRBV2 and TRBJ1-4; TRBD1 aligns across 8 bases. Germline CDR1 is SNHLY and CDR2 is FYNNEI. The V gene end was trimmed by 7 bases and the J gene end by 7 bases; junction bases not matched to a gene: 8. The CDR3 sequence is 14 residues long. CDR3: CASIRQGRGEKLFF. In DNA form, the CDR3 reads TGTGCCAGCATCCGACAGGGGAGGGGTGAAAAACTGTTTTTT. Complete variable domain (other parts from reference TRBV2 and TRBJ1-4): EPEVTQTPSHQVTQMGQEVILRCVPISNHLYFYWYRQILGQKVEFLVSFYNNEISEKSEIFDDQFSVERPDGSNFTLKIRSTKLEDSAMYFCASIRQGRGEKLFFGSGTQLSVL.

The CDR3 sequence: CASSLVALRDRVGRTQYF. The CDR3 DNA reads as TGTGCCAGCAGTTTAGTAGCTCTCCGGGACAGGGTGGGTAGGACGCAGTATTTT. The genes are TRBV28 and TRBJ2-3; 9 nucleotides agree with TRBD1. CDR1 and CDR2 (germline): MDHEN, SYDVKM. Trimming at V came to 2 bases and at J to 9 bases, leaving 18 bases not matched to a gene. This CDR3 comprises 18 residues.

Here the CDR3 DNA reads TGTGCCAGCAACTCGCAGGGGGCTCTAAGCAATCAGCCCCAGCATTTT. This codes for CASNSQGALSNQPQHF. The chain joins TRBV5-6 to TRBJ1-5; 8 positions agree with TRBD1. V was clipped by 6 bases and J by 1 base; unmatched bases: 9. The germline CDR1 and CDR2 sequences are SGHDT and YYEEEE. The length of the CDR3 is 16 residues.

The CDR3 DNA follows: TGTGCTAGTGCCCTGCGGGTTGACACCGGGGAGCTGTTTTTT. Translated, it gives CASALRVDTGELFF. The chain links TRBV12-5 to TRBJ2-2, with TRBD2 as a possible D gene (5 bases). This CDR3 region has 14 residues. In germline, CDR1 is LGHNT, CDR2 FRNRAP. V lost 7 bases, J lost 3 bases, and 12 bases lay in between.

The genes are TRBV4-1 and TRBJ1-5; D call uncertain. Trimming pared 1 base from V and 9 bases from J, leaving 16 bases between. CDR3 size: 15 residues. Germline V lookup: CDR1 MGHRA, CDR2 YSYEKL. CDR3 sequence (DNA): TGCGCCAGCAGCCAAGGAAGCGGGAACTCGAGGCCCCAGCATTTT. The encoded protein is CASSQGSGNSRPQHF.

This clone was observed a single time. The chain has TRBV18 and TRBJ2-1; a weak D match, TRBD2 (6 bases). The CDR3 totals 13 residues. Germline lookup yields CDR1 KGHSH and CDR2 LQKENI. Trimming took 6 bases from V and 9 from J, leaving 15 bases between them. The CDR3 DNA is TGTGCCAGCTCGCCAGGGACTTGGGCTGAGCAGTTCTTC. As protein: CASSPGTWAEQFF.

The chain is built from TRBV29-1 and TRBJ2-5; possibly TRBD1 for D (6 bases). Looked up from germline, CDR1 is SQVTM and CDR2 is ANQGSEA. The CDR3 has 12 residues. Trimming removed 6 bases from V and 3 bases from J, with 11 bases in between. The CDR3 DNA follows: TGCAGCGTCCAAGGGGGAGAAGAGACCCAGTACTTC. This translates into CSVQGGEETQYF.

A word on this clone: A much larger clone is a single base away; this may be a read error. The V and J genes are TRBV7-8 and TRBJ1-1, with 10 bases matching TRBD1. The germline V gene has CDR1 SGHVS and CDR2 FQNEAQ. This CDR3 comprises 14 residues. The junction had 3 bases not matched to a gene; V was cut back by 3 bases and J by 5 bases. Written as DNA, the CDR3 is TGTGCCAGCAGCTTCGACAGGGGGCGGACTGAAGCTTTCTTT. Its translation: CASSFDRGRTEAFF. Full variable domain (remainder filled in from reference TRBV7-8 and TRBJ1-1): GAGVSQSPRYKVAKRGQDVALRCDPISGHVSLFWYQQALGQGPEFLTYFQNEAQLDKSGLPSDRFFAERPEGSVSTLKIQRTQQEDSAVYLCASSFDRGRTEAFFGQGTRLTVV.

This chain links TRBV3-1 (or the pseudogene TRBV3-2) with TRBJ1-6; D possibly corresponds to TRBD1 (5 bases). The V end lost 4 bases, the J end lost 5 bases, and 15 bases lay between the germline ends. Germline V gene sequence: CDR1 LGHDT, CDR2 YNNKEL (reference sequence). The CDR3 is made up of 16 amino acids. The CDR3 loop is CASSRQMQGNNSPLHF. CDR3 nucleotide sequence: TGTGCCAGCAGCCGTCAGATGCAGGGAAATAATTCACCCCTCCACTTT.

The chain links TRBV2 to TRBJ2-1; possible D gene TRBD1, 6 bases. CDR3 length equals 11 residues. Trimming shortened V by 7 bases and J by 6 bases, and 7 bases separated the two germline ends. From germline, CDR1 is SNHLY and CDR2 FYNNEI. CDR3 nucleotide sequence: TGTGCCAGCACACAGGGCAATGAGCAGTTCTTC. As protein: CASTQGNEQFF. The full variable domain, with the rest looked up from reference TRBV2 and TRBJ2-1, is EPEVTQTPSHQVTQMGQEVILRCVPISNHLYFYWYRQILGQKVEFLVSFYNNEISEKSEIFDDQFSVERPDGSNFTLKIRSTKLEDSAMYFCASTQGNEQFFGPGTRLTVL.

CDR3 nucleotide sequence: TGTGCCAGCAGCAGCCGACTAGCGGGAGGGTCGGATACGCAGTATTTT. It codes for CASSSRLAGGSDTQYF. The genes are TRBV21-1 and TRBJ2-3; the table's D gene call, TRBD2, was not cross checked with the DNA. TRBV21-1 is a documented pseudogene. The length of the CDR3 is 16 residues.

This chain joins TRBV5-1 and TRBJ1-1, with TRBD1 identical over 11 bases. Germline assignment: CDR1 SGHRS and CDR2 YFSETQ. CDR3 length: 15 residues. The junction had 7 bases not matched to a gene; V was cut back by 4 bases and J by 5 bases. In DNA, the CDR3 is TGCGCCAGCAGCCTTCAGGACAGGGGGCTAACTGAAGCTTTCTTT. This translates into CASSLQDRGLTEAFF.

There are a few counts of this clone. The chain is built from TRBV5-8 and TRBJ1-5; D call uncertain. The ends were cut back, 0 bases at V and 6 bases at J, with 7 bases in the middle. The CDR3 extends over 13 amino acids. Per the germline V gene, CDR1 is SGHTS and CDR2 is YDEGEE. Here the CDR3 DNA reads TGTGCCAGCAGCTTGGATAGGAGTCAGCCCCAGCATTTT. The encoded protein is CASSLDRSQPQHF.

V gene TRBV3-1 (or the pseudogene TRBV3-2) combines with J gene TRBJ2-5; possibly TRBD2 for D (6 bases). V was shortened by 1 base and J by 5 bases, with 14 bases between the two germline ends. The CDR3 covers 15 residues. CDR1 is LGHDT, CDR2 YNNKEL, per germline (reference sequence). The CDR3 nucleotides read TGTGCCAGCAGCCAAGGGCAGGGCGGAGGGGAGACCCAGTACTTC. This codes for CASSQGQGGGETQYF.

This chain joins TRBV6-5 and TRBJ1-2; 7 bases match TRBD1. CDR3 length: 14 amino acids. CDR1 is MNHEY, CDR2 SVGAGI, per germline. Trimming at V came to 5 bases and at J to 8 bases, leaving 11 bases not matched to a gene. CDR3 amino acids: CASSPSRDSSGYTF. Here the CDR3 DNA reads TGTGCCAGCAGTCCGTCCCGGGACAGTAGCGGCTACACCTTC.

The chain uses TRBV27 and TRBJ1-1; 7 bases match TRBD1. The CDR3 covers 17 residues. Germline loops: CDR1 MNHEY, CDR2 SMNVEV (reference sequence). V lost 5 bases and J lost 1; bases outside the gene matches: 13. CDR3 loop: CASSPILSTGTNTEAFF. The CDR3 nucleotides read TGTGCCAGCAGTCCGATCCTTTCGACAGGGACGAACACTGAAGCTTTCTTT.

The rearrangement links TRBV11-2 to TRBJ2-5; 11 positions agree with TRBD2. Per the germline V gene, CDR1 is SGHAT and CDR2 is FQNNGV. The CDR3 is made up of 18 amino acids. V was pared by 2 bases and J by 4 bases, with 12 bases of the junction left unmatched. The CDR3, as DNA: TGTGCCAGCAGCTTAAGGGGAGTGACTAGCGGGACGCCAGAGACCCAGTACTTC. As protein: CASSLRGVTSGTPETQYF.

This clone was seen just once. The CDR3 coding sequence is TGCGCCAGCAGCCAAGCCCTGGGGGGGGCGCGCACAGATACGCAGTATTTT. It encodes CASSQALGGARTDTQYF. The rearrangement joins TRBV4-1 to TRBJ2-3; possibly TRBD2 for D (7 bases). Trimming shortened V by 1 base and J by 1 base, and 15 bases separated the two germline ends. This CDR3 comprises 17 residues. Looked up from germline, CDR1 is MGHRA and CDR2 is YSYEKL.

The chain is built from TRBV3-1 (or the pseudogene TRBV3-2) and TRBJ2-7; D might be TRBD2 (5 bases). The V gene's germline CDR1 is LGHDT and CDR2 YNNKEL (reference sequence). The CDR3 spans 16 residues. V was shortened by 3 bases and J by 7 bases, with 22 bases between the two germline ends. The CDR3 sequence: CASSQSRSRTSGEQYF. CDR3 nucleotides: TGTGCCAGCAGCCAGAGTCGGTCTAGAACTTCGGGAGAGCAGTACTTC.

The chain uses TRBV7-2 and TRBJ2-7, with D possibly TRBD2 on 6 matching bases. Per germline, CDR1 SGHTA and CDR2 FQGNSA. CDR3 size: 16 residues. V lost 1 base and J lost 1, with 14 bases in between. This CDR3 reads CASSLVTGGSSYEQYF. CDR3 in DNA: TGTGCCAGCAGCTTAGTAACTGGGGGGAGTTCCTACGAGCAGTACTTC. Using reference TRBV7-2 and TRBJ2-7 for the parts outside the CDR3, the full variable domain is GAGVSQSPSNKVTEKGKDVELRCDPISGHTALYWYRQSLGQGLEFLIYFQGNSAPDKSGLPSDRFSAERTGGSVSTLTIQRTQQEDSAVYLCASSLVTGGSSYEQYFGPGTRLTVT.

V usage is TRBV2 and J usage is TRBJ1-2; 8 bases are a match to TRBD1. The CDR3 totals 13 residues. V gave up 1 base and J gave up 6 bases; unmatched junction bases: 1. The germline CDR1 and CDR2 sequences are SNHLY and FYNNEI. In nucleotides, the CDR3 is TGTGCCAGCAGTGAAGGGACAGGGAATGGCTACACCTTC. This codes for CASSEGTGNGYTF.